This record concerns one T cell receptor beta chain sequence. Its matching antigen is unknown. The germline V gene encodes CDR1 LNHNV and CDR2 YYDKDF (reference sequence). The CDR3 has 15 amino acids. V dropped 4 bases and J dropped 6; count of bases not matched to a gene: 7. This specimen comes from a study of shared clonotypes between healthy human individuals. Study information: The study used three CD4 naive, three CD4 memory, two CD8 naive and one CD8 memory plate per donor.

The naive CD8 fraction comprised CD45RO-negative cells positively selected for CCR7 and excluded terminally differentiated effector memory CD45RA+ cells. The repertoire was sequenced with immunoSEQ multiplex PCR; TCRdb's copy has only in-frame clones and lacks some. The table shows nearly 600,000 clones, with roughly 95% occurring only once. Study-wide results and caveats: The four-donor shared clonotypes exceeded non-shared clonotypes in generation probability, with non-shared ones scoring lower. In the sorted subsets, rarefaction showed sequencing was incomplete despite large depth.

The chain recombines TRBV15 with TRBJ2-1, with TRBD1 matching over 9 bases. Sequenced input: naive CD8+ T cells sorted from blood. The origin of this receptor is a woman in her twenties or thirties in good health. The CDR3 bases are TGTGCCACCAGCACACGGACAGGGGCTTTCAATGAGCAGTTCTTC. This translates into CATSTRTGAFNEQFF.